This T cell receptor (beta chain) was obtained from a study of HIV-infected patients and healthy controls. Germline V gene sequence: CDR1 SQVTM, CDR2 ANQGSEA. CDR3 length equals 16 residues. The V end lost 0 bases, the J end lost 3 bases, and 14 bases lay between the germline ends. This clonotype was counted between two and nine times. TCRdb analysed the 5' RACE reads with MiXCR anew, one entry per CDR3 protein. The sample shows some 20,000 distinct CDR3 sequences, roughly 19% of them seen only once. The specimen sequenced was CD8+ T cells from blood. This clonotype originated in a human donor in good health. V is TRBV29-1 and J is TRBJ2-2; D uncertain. The CDR3 region is CSVEDPETADTGELFF. The CDR3 nucleotides read TGCAGCGTTGAAGATCCGGAGACTGCAGACACCGGGGAGCTGTTTTTT.